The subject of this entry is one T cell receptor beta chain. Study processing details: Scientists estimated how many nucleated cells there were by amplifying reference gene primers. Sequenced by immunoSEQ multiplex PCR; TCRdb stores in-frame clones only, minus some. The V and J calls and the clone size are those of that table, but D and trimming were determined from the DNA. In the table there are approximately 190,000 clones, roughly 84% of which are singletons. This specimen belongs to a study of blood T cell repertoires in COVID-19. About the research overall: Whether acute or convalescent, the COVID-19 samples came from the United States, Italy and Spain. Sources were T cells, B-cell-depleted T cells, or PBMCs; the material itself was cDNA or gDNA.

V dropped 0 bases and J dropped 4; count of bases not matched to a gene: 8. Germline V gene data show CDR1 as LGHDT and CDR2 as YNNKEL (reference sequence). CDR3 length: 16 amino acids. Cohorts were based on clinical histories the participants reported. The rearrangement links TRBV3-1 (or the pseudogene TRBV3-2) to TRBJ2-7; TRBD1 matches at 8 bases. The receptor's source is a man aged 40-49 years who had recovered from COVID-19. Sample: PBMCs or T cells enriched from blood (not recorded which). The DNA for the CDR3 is TGTGCCAGCAGCCAAGACGAATTCGGACAGGGTTACGAGCAGTACTTC. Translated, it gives CASSQDEFGQGYEQYF.